This TCR beta chain derives from a study of blood T cell repertoires in COVID-19. V lost 3 bases to trimming and J lost 3 bases, with 8 bases between them. There are 13 residues in the CDR3. Germline V gives CDR1 MNHNS, CDR2 SASEGT. This clone was recorded once. The method was immunoSEQ multiplex PCR; TCRdb's version includes in-frame clones alone and lacks a portion of them. The sample has 87,000 or so clones, 80% to 90% seen once. This receptor was identified in a woman aged 80 or over with acute or convalescent COVID-19. The rearrangement joins TRBV6-1 to TRBJ1-1; D gene ambiguous. Sequenced input: peripheral blood. CDR3 sequence: CASSDAMDTEAFF. The CDR3 nucleotides are TGTGCCAGCAGTGACGCGATGGACACTGAAGCTTTCTTT.